Listed below are T cell receptor beta chains from one sample, sequenced in a study of Graves' ophthalmopathy and Graves' hyperthyroidism. TCRdb reprocessed the multiplex PCR reads with MiXCR, giving one entry per CDR3 protein. Among over a million distinct CDR3 sequences listed, about 36% were seen once. The sample comprised peripheral blood or thyroid tissue (not recorded which). These receptors all stem from an adult man with Graves' hyperthyroidism. Both conserved end residues are part of each CDR3. Size values are once, few and many counts, or a class for expanded clones, and some rows have none.

clone size | CDR3 length | V gene | CDR3 protein
many | 13 | TRBV20-1 | CSATRLGIDEQYF
few | 16 | TRBV4-3 | CASSQGSGAANEKLFF
. | 15 | TRBV24-1 | CATSESDGANYGYTF
many | 12 | TRBV7-9 | CASRQGINEQYF
few | 14 | TRBV3-1 | CASSPTDTYHGYTF
. | 14 | TRBV29-1 | CSVDGGGNNQPQHF
many | 12 | TRBV29-1 | CSVEKELGGYTF
many | 12 | TRBV6-2/TRBV6-3 | CASTPGANVLTF
many | 15 | TRBV7-2 | CASSFLGDAAYEQYF
many | 14 | TRBV6-1 | CASTRAGGVETQYF
many | 13 | TRBV5-1 | CASSAGQITEAFF
. | 15 | TRBV6-5 | CASSLTWVSSYEQYF
. | 14 | TRBV7-9 | CASSLAGDWEKLFF
few | 15 | TRBV10-3 | CAISESVTGGTEAFF
many | 15 | TRBV20-1 | CSARAERGGRNEQYF
. | 12 | TRBV28 | CASSSGEPEAFF
. | 14 | TRBV28 | CASEDSGRSYEQYF
many | 14 | TRBV4-3 | CASSQDRVTYGYTF
. | 12 | TRBV25-1 | CASSDRASPLHF
. | 12 | TRBV29-1 | CSHVGQGDEQYF
many | 19 | TRBV15 | CATSRDLKGSYSYNSPLHF
many | 16 | TRBV9 | CASSVGAGRTKETQYF
. | 17 | TRBV7-9 | CASSSRPPGRRKETQYF
. | 11 | TRBV11-2 | CASSLRPGLFF
few | 17 | TRBV19 | CATGELHTLSSGNTIYF
many | 11 | TRBV7-8 | CASTSSYEQYF